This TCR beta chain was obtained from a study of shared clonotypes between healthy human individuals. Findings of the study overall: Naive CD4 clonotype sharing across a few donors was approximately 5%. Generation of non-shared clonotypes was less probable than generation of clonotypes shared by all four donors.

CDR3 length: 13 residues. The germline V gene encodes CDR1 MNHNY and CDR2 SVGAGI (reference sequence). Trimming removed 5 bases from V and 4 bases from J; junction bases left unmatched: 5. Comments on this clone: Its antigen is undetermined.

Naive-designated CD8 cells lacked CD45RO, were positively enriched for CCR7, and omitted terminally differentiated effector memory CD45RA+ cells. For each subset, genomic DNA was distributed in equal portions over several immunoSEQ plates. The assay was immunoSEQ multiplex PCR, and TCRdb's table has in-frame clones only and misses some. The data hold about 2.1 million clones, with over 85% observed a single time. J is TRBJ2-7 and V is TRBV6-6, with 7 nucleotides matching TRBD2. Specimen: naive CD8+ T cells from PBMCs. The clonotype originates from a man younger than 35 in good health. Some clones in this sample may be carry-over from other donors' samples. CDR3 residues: CASSTGGWYEQYF. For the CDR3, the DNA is TGTGCCAGCAGTACGGGGGGTTGGTACGAGCAGTACTTC.